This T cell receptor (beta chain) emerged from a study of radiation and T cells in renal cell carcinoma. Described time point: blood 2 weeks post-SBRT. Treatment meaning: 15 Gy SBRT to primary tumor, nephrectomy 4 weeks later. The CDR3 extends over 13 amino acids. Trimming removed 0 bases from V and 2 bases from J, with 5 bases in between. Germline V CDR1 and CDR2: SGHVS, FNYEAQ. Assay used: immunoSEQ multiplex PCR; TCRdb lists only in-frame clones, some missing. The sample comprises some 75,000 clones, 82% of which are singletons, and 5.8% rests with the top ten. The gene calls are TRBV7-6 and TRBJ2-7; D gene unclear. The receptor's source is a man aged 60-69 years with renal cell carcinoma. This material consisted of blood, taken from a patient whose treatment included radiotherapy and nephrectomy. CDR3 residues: CASSLATTYEQYF. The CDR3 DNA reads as TGTGCCAGCAGCTTAGCGACGACCTACGAGCAGTACTTC.